A selection of T cell receptor beta chains follows, all from one sample in a study of T cells after yellow fever vaccination. TCRdb used MiXCR to reprocess the 5' RACE reads, holding one entry per CDR3 protein. The repertoire includes around 300,000 distinct CDR3 sequences, over 4% of them detected once, and around 23% sits in the top ten. The sample in question was PBMCs, obtained 5 days after the yellow fever booster vaccination. The receptors come from a man aged 18 to 35 who received the YFV17D yellow fever vaccine. Both conserved end residues are part of each CDR3. Fields, in order: D gene, V gene, clone size, J gene, CDR3 DNA, CDR3 protein. A D gene is named only where the DNA matches it firmly. Only part of the rows carry a size: once, few, many, or a class if the clone is expanded.

>NA|TRBV7-6|few|TRBJ2-3
TGTGCCAGCAGCTTCCCCGACAGAGATACGCAGTATTTT
CASSFPDRDTQYF
>NA|TRBV5-4|NA|TRBJ2-7
TGTGCCAGCAACAATCAGGGTTTAGGGCAGTACTTC
CASNNQGLGQYF
>TRBD2|TRBV24-1|many|TRBJ2-1
TGTGCCACCAGTGATAGACTAGCGGGGGCCAGAGAGCAGTTCTTC
CATSDRLAGAREQFF
>NA|TRBV5-8|NA|TRBJ2-3
TGTGCCAGCAGCTTGGCAGGGAGAGATACGCAGTATTTT
CASSLAGRDTQYF
>TRBD2|TRBV5-1|many|TRBJ2-3
TGCGCCAGCAGCCGGCGGACTAGCGGGGGGGATACAGATACGCAGTATTTT
CASSRRTSGGDTDTQYF
>TRBD1|TRBV5-1|few|TRBJ2-1
TGCGCCAGCAGCCGCGGGTCAGGGGGCTCCTACAATGAGCAGTTCTTC
CASSRGSGGSYNEQFF
>NA|TRBV7-9|few|TRBJ2-3
TGTGCCAGCAGCGAGACTAGTTTCGGCACAGATACGCAGTATTTT
CASSETSFGTDTQYF
>TRBD1|TRBV18|few|TRBJ1-3
TGTGCCAGCTCACCACCCCCGGGACAGGGGGATTCTGGAAACACCATATATTTT
CASSPPPGQGDSGNTIYF
>NA|TRBV9|NA|TRBJ1-5
TGTGCCAGCAGCGTAGGACAGGATGACCAGCCCCAGCATTTT
CASSVGQDDQPQHF
>NA|TRBV7-2|many|TRBJ2-7
TGTGCCAGCAGAGGTCGGGCACCCTACGAGCAGTACTTC
CASRGRAPYEQYF
>NA|TRBV5-5|few|TRBJ1-4
TGTGCCAGCAGCTCCCGGCGGGGTATTGGAAAACTGTTTTTT
CASSSRRGIGKLFF
>TRBD1|TRBV2|few|TRBJ2-3
TGTGCCACCAGCAGGGGGCACGCTAGCACAGATACGCAGTATTTT
CATSRGHASTDTQYF
>NA|TRBV7-2|many|TRBJ2-5
TGTGCCAGCAGCTTACAGTACCAAGAGACCCAGTACTTC
CASSLQYQETQYF
>TRBD1|TRBV7-9|NA|TRBJ1-1
TGTGCCAGCAGCCGGCAACAGGGGGTCACTGAAGCTTTCTTT
CASSRQQGVTEAFF
>NA|TRBV2|many|TRBJ2-7
TGTGCCAGCAGGTCCGAGGCCAGCTCCTACGAGCAGTACTTC
CASRSEASSYEQYF
>NA|TRBV5-1|NA|TRBJ1-3
TGCGCCAGCAGCTCCGGCGGTCTGATCTCTGGAAACACCATATATTTT
CASSSGGLISGNTIYF
>NA|TRBV12-3/TRBV12-4|few|TRBJ2-2
TGTGCCAGCAGCTTCCTACGAGGCGGGGAGCTGTTTTTT
CASSFLRGGELFF
>TRBD1|TRBV5-1|many|TRBJ2-1
TGCGCCAGCAGCTTTTCCGGGACAGGGAACAATGAGCAGTTCTTC
CASSFSGTGNNEQFF
>NA|TRBV20-1|NA|TRBJ1-5
TGCAGTGCTAGAGTATTCGACAGGATTAATCAGCCCCAGCATTTT
CSARVFDRINQPQHF
>NA|TRBV28|NA|TRBJ2-1
TGTGCCAGCCGGGTAGAAGTAAATGAGCAGTTCTTC
CASRVEVNEQFF
>NA|TRBV10-1|NA|TRBJ2-2
TGCGCCAGCAGGGACACTAACACCGGGGAGCTGTTTTTT
CASRDTNTGELFF
>NA|TRBV11-2|many|TRBJ1-1
TGTGCCAGCAGCTTGGGGGTACGGACTGAAGCTTTCTTT
CASSLGVRTEAFF
>TRBD1|TRBV29-1|few|TRBJ1-5
TGCAGCGTTGAGACCGGGACAGGGGGCGGTCAGCCCCAGCATTTT
CSVETGTGGGQPQHF